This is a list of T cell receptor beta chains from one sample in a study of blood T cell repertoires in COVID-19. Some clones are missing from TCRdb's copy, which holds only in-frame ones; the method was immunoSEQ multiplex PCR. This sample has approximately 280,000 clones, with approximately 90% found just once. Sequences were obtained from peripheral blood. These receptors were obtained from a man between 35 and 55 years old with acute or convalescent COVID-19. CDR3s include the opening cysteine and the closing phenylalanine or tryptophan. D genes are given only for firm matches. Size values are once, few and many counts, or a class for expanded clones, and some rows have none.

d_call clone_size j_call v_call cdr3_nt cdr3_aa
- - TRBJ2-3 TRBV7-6 TGTGCCAGCAGTCCTACCGGTGGTAAGACAGATACGCAGTATTTT CASSPTGGKTDTQYF
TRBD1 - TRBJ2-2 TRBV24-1 TGTGCCACCAGCGACTCCGGGACAGCCCCCGGGGAGCTGTTTTTT CATSDSGTAPGELFF
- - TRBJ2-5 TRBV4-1 TGCGCCAGCAGCCAATTTATTGTCCTAGAGACCCAGTACTTC CASSQFIVLETQYF
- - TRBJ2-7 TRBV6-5 TGTGCCAGCAGCTTCGTCGGGGTCCCCTACGAGCAGTACTTC CASSFVGVPYEQYF
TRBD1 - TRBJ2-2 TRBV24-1 TGTGCCACCAGTGACCGACAGGGAGCGCGTCCCGGGGAGCTGTTTTTT CATSDRQGARPGELFF
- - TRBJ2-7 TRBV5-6 TGTGCCAGCAGCTTTATTCCAGGGATCTCCTACGAGCAGTACTTC CASSFIPGISYEQYF
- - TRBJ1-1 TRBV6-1 TGTGCCAGCAGTGACCCATCGGTCGGAGGTTCGGCTGAAGCTTTCTTT CASSDPSVGGSAEAFF
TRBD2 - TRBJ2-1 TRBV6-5 TGTGCCAGCAGTTACGGCGGGGGGGCCGCCAATGAGCAGTTCTTC CASSYGGGAANEQFF
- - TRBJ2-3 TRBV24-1 TGTGCCACAGCCACCATTGGGGCGAGCGTTTCGACAGATACGCAGTATTTT CATATIGASVSTDTQYF
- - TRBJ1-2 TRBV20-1 TGCAGTGCTAGCGCGAAGTATGGCTACACCTTC CSASAKYGYTF
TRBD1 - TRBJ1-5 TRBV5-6 TGTGCCAGCACCCTCTGGGACAGCTCTTATCAGCCCCAGCATTTT CASTLWDSSYQPQHF
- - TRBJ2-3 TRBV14 TGTGCCAGCAGTCCCCTCCCAGGACAACCGGGAGATACGCAGTATTTT CASSPLPGQPGDTQYF
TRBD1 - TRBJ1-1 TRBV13 TGTGCCAGCAGCCCGGACAGGGGCGAGGCTTTCTTT CASSPDRGEAFF
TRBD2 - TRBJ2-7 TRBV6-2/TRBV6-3 TGTGCCAGCAGTTATCCTTTGACTAGCGGGGGCTCCTACGAGCAGTACTTC CASSYPLTSGGSYEQYF
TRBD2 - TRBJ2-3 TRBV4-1 TGCGCCAGCAGCCAACTACTAGCGGGGGCCTATACGCAGTATTTT CASSQLLAGAYTQYF
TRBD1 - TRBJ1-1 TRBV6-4 TGTGCCAGCAGGGCCGGGACAGGGCGTTATACTGAAGCTTTCTTT CASRAGTGRYTEAFF
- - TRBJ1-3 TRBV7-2 TGTGCCAGCAGACCTACTGGAAACACCATATATTTT CASRPTGNTIYF
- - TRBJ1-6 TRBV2 TGTGCCAGCAGTGAGGGACAACTACCCCTCCACTTT CASSEGQLPLHF
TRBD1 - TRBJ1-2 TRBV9 TGTGCCAGCAGCGCGATGACAGGGGGCTCGGTTGGCTACACCTTC CASSAMTGGSVGYTF
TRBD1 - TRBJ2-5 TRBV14 TGTGCCAGCAGCCACTGGGACAGGGGGCTGGAGACCCAGTACTTC CASSHWDRGLETQYF
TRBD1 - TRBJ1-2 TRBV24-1 TGTGCCACCAGTGATCCACAGGGGTCCCACTATGGCTACACCTTC CATSDPQGSHYGYTF
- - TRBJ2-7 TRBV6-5 TGTGCCAGCAGTTACTCGAGCACGGTCCCCTACGAGCAGTACTTC CASSYSSTVPYEQYF
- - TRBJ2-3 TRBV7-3 TGTGCCAGCAGCTCACAACGTACAGATACGCAGTATTTT CASSSQRTDTQYF
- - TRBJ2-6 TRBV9 TGTGCCAGCAGCGAAGGGCGGACTTCTGGGGCCAACGTCCTGACTTTC CASSEGRTSGANVLTF
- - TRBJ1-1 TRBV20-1 TGCAGTGCTAGTTCCGTCAACACTGAAGCTTTCTTT CSASSVNTEAFF
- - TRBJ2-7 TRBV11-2 TGTGCCAGCAGCTTAAGCTATCTCTACGAGCAGTACTTC CASSLSYLYEQYF
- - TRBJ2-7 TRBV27 TGTGCCAGCAGGATCCGGGGGGCGGCCTACGAGCAGTACTTC CASRIRGAAYEQYF
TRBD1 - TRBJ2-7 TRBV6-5 TGTGCCAGCAGTAACCGGGACAGGGTTAGCGAGCAGTACTTC CASSNRDRVSEQYF
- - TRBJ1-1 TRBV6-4 TGTGCCAGCAGTGACTCTCAAACTGAAGCTTTCTTT CASSDSQTEAFF
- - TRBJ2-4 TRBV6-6 TGTGCCAGCCGCGTCGACAGTTTAGCCAAAAACATTCAGTACTTC CASRVDSLAKNIQYF
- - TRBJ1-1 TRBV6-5 TGTGCCAGCAGCTCTCGGGGTGGCACTGAAGCTTTCTTT CASSSRGGTEAFF
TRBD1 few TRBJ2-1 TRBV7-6 TGTGCCAGCAGCTTTAACTTCCAGGGGGATAATGAGCAGTTCTTC CASSFNFQGDNEQFF
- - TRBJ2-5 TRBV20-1 TGCAGTGCTACCCTGGAGACCCAGTACTTC CSATLETQYF
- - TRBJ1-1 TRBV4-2 TGTGCCAGCAGCCAAGTGAGCGAGCTTCCCGAAGCTTTCTTT CASSQVSELPEAFF
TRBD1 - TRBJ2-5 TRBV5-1 TGCGCCAGCAGCTTGGAGGGACAGCAAGAGACCCAGTACTTC CASSLEGQQETQYF
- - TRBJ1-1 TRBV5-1 TGCGCCAGCAGCTGGGGAAGAGGGATGAACACTGAAGCTTTCTTT CASSWGRGMNTEAFF
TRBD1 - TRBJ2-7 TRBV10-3 TGTGCCATCAGTGCGCCGGACAGGGGCGCCTACGAGCAGTACTTC CAISAPDRGAYEQYF
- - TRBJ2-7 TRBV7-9 TGTGCCAGCAGCTCGACAGGCGTCCCCTACGAGCAGTACTTC CASSSTGVPYEQYF
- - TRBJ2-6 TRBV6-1 TGTGCCAGCAGTGAAGGACAGGTTTATAAGAGCTCTGGGGCCAACGTCCTGACTTTC CASSEGQVYKSSGANVLTF
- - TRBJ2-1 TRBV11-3 TGTGCCAGCAGTAAAAGGACAGCGCCTAACAATGAGCAGTTCTTC CASSKRTAPNNEQFF
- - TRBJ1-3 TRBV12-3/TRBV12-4 TGTGCCAGCAGTTTAGGCCAGGAATACACCATATATTTT CASSLGQEYTIYF
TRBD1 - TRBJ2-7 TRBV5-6 TGTGCCAGCCGGGACAGGGGGCACGAGCAGTACTTC CASRDRGHEQYF
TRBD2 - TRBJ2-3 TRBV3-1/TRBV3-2 TGTGCCAGCAGCCCTGGACTAGCGGGGGGTTATCAAGATACGCAGTATTTT CASSPGLAGGYQDTQYF
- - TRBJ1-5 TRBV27 TGTGCCAGCAGTTTGCGGGCGGCAGGGGGCAATCAGCCCCAGCATTTT CASSLRAAGGNQPQHF
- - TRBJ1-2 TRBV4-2 TGTGCCAGCACCCCGGACAGCTTTAACTATGGCTACACCTTC CASTPDSFNYGYTF
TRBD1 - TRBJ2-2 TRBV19 TGTGCCAGTAGCCCTGGACAGGGTAGGGACACCGGGGAGCTGTTTTTT CASSPGQGRDTGELFF
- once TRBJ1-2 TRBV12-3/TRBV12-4 TGTGCCAGCAGATCCGGACGGGGGAGTGGCTACACCTTC CASRSGRGSGYTF